This TCR beta chain was documented in a study of human T cells and chemical hapten exposure. Via MiXCR, TCRdb re-called the RACE reads, giving one row per CDR3 protein. The sample consists of about 400,000 distinct CDR3 sequences, about 6% of them appearing once. V dropped 2 bases and J dropped 0 bases, with 8 bases sitting between them. Germline CDR1 reads MNHNY; CDR2 reads SVGAGI (reference sequence). The CDR3 length is 16 residues. Time point described: patch test 2, 6 weeks after DPC sensitization. The treatment was: therapeutic diphenylcyclopropenone sensitization with weekly scalp DPC. The source was whole blood, collected in connection with sensitization to the hapten diphenylcyclopropenone (DPC). The chain links TRBV6-6 to TRBJ1-6, with no clear D. The receptor was isolated from a woman between 18 and 29 years old with alopecia areata. Some clones in this sample may be carry-over from other donors' samples. The CDR3 DNA is TGTGCCAGCAGTTACAAGTGGAGCTCCTATAATTCACCCCTCCACTTT. Protein sequence: CASSYKWSSYNSPLHF.